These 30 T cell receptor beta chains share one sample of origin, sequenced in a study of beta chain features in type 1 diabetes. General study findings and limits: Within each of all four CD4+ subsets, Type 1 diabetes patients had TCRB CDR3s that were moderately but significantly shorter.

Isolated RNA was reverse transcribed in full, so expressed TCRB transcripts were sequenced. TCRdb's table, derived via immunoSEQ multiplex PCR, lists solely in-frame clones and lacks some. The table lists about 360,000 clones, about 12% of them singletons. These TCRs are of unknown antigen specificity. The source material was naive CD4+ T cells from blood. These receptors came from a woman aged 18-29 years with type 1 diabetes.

The CDR3 nucleotides are TGTGCCAGCCGCCGGTTCTCCTACGAGCAGTACTTC. It is translated as CASRRFSYEQYF. The gene calls are TRBV28 and TRBJ2-7; D remains unclear. V was clipped by 8 bases and J by 0 bases, with 8 bases between them. The CDR3 has 12 amino acids. In germline, CDR1 is MDHEN, CDR2 SYDVKM.

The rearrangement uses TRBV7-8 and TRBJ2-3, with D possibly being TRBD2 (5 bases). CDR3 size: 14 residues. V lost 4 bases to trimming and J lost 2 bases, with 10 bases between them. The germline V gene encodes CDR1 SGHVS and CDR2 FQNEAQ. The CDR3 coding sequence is TGTGCCAGCAGCTCAGGACTCAACACAGATACGCAGTATTTT. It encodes CASSSGLNTDTQYF.

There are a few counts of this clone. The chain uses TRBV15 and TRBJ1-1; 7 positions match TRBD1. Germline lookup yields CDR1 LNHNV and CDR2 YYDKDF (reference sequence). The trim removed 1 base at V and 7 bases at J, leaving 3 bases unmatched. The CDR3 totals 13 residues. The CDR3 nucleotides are TGTGCCACCAGCAGAGCCGGACAGGTTGAAGCTTTCTTT. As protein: CATSRAGQVEAFF. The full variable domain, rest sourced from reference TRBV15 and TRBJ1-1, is DAMVIQNPRYQVTQFGKPVTLSCSQTLNHNVMYWYQQKSSQAPKLLFHYYDKDFNNEADTPDNFQSRRPNTSFCFLDIRSPGLGDTAMYLCATSRAGQVEAFFGQGTRLTVV.

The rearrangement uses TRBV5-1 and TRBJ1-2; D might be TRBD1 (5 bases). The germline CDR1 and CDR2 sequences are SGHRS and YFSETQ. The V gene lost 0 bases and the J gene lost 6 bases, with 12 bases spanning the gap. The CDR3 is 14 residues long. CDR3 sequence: CASSLESGFDGYTF. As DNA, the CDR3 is TGCGCCAGCAGCTTGGAGTCAGGGTTTGATGGCTACACCTTC.

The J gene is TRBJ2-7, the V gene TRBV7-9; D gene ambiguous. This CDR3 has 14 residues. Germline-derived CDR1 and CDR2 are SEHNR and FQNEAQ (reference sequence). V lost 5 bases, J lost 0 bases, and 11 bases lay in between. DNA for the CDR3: TGTGCCAGCAGCACTCCGACACGCTCCTACGAGCAGTACTTC. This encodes CASSTPTRSYEQYF.

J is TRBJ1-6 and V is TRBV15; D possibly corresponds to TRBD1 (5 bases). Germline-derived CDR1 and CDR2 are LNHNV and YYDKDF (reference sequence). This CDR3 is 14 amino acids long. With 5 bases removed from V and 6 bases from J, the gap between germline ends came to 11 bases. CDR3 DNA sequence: TGTGCCACCAGCCTAAGGGGCGCTAATTCACCCCTCCACTTT. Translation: CATSLRGANSPLHF.

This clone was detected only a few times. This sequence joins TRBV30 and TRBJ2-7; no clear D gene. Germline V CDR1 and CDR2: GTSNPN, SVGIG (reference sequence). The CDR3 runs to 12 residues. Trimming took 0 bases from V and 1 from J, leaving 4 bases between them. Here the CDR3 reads CAWSVQSYEQYF. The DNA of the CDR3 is TGTGCCTGGAGTGTACAGTCCTACGAGCAGTACTTC.

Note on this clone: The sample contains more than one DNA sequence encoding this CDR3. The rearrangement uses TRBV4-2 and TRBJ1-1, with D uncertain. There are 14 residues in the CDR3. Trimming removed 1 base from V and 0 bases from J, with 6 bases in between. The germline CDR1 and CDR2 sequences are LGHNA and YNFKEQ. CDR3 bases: TGTGCCAGCAGCCAAGTGGCCGTGAACACTGAAGCTTTCTTT. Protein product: CASSQVAVNTEAFF.

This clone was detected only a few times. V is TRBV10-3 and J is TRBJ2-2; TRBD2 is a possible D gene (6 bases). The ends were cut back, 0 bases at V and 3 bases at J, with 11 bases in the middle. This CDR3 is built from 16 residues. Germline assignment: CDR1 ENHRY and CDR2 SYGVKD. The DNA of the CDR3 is TGTGCCATCAGTGAGTCCCCCGGGGGATACACCGGGGAGCTGTTTTTT. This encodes CAISESPGGYTGELFF.

The CDR3 region is CAWKGGDYGYTF. Here the CDR3 DNA reads TGTGCCTGGAAAGGGGGGGACTATGGCTACACCTTC. The chain employs TRBV30 and TRBJ1-2, with D maybe TRBD1 (6 bases). This CDR3 has 12 amino acids. Germline V CDR1 and CDR2: GTSNPN, SVGIG (reference sequence). Trimming removed 4 bases from V and 3 bases from J, with 9 bases in between.

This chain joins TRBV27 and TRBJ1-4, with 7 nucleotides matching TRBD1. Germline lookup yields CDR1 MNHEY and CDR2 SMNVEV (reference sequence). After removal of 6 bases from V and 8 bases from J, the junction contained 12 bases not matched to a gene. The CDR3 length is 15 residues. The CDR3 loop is CASSNTQGPWEKLFF. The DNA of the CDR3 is TGTGCCAGCAGCAATACACAGGGGCCCTGGGAAAAACTGTTTTTT. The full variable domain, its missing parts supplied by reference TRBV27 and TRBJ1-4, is EAQVTQNPRYLITVTGKKLTVTCSQNMNHEYMSWYRQDPGLGLRQIYYSMNVEVTDKGDVPEGYKVSRKEKRNFPLILESPSPNQTSLYFCASSNTQGPWEKLFFGSGTQLSVL.

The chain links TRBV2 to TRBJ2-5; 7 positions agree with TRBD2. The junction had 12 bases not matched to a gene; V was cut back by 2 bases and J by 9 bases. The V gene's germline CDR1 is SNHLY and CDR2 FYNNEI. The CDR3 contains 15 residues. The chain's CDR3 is CASSEWASGEGAQYF. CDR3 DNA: TGTGCCAGCAGTGAATGGGCTAGCGGCGAAGGGGCCCAGTACTTC.

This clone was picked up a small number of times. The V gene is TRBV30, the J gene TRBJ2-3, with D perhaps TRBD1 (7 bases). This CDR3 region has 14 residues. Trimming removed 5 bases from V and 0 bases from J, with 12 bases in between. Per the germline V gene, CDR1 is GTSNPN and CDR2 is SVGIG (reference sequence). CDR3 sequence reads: CAWGRGASTDTQYF. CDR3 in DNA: TGTGCCTGGGGCAGGGGGGCTAGCACAGATACGCAGTATTTT.

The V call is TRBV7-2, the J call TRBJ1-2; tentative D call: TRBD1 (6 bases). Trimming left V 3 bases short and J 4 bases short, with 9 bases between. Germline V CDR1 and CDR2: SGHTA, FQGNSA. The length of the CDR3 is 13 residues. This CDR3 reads CASSFGGGYGYTF. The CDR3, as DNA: TGTGCCAGCAGCTTTGGGGGCGGCTATGGCTACACCTTC.

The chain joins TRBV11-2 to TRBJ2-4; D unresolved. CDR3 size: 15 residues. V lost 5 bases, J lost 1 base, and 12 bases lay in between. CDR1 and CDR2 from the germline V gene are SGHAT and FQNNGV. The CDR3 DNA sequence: TGTGCCAGCAGCCTGATCCGCGGTGCCAAAAACATTCAGTACTTC. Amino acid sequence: CASSLIRGAKNIQYF.

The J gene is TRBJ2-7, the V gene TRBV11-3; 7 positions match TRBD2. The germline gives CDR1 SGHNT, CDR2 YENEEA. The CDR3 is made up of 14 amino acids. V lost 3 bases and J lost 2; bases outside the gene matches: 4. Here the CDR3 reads CASSFVAGAYEQYF. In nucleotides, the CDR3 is TGTGCCAGCAGCTTTGTCGCGGGAGCCTACGAGCAGTACTTC.

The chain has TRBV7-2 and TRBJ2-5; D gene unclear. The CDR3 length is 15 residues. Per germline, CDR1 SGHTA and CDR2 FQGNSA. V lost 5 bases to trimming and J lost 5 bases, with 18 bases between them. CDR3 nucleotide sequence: TGTGCCAGCAGCCCCCAGACCAGAGGCCTGGAGACCCAGTACTTC. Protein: CASSPQTRGLETQYF.

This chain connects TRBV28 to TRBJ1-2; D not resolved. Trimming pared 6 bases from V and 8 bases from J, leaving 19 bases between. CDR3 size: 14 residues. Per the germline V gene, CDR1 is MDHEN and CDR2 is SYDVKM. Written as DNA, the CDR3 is TGTGCCAGCAGCCTAGGAATTGCGATCTCCGGCTACACCTTC. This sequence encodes CASSLGIAISGYTF.

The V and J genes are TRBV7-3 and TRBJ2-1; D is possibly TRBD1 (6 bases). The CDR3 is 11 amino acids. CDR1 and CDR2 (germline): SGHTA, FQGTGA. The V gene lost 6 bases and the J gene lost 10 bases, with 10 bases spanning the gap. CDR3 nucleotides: TGTGCCAGCAGTCCTGGACAGGAGCAGTTCTTC. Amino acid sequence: CASSPGQEQFF. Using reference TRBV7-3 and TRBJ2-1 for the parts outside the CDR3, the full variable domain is GAGVSQTPSNKVTEKGKYVELRCDPISGHTALYWYRQSLGQGPEFLIYFQGTGAADDSGLPNDRFFAVRPEGSVSTLKIQRTERGDSAVYLCASSPGQEQFFGPGTRLTVL.

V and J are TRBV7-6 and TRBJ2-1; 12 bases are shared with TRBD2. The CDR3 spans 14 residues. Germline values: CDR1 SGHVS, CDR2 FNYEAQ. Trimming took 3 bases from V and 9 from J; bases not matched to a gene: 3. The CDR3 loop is CASSLTSGRGEQFF. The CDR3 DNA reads TGTGCCAGCAGCTTGACTAGCGGGAGAGGTGAGCAGTTCTTC.

The CDR3 loop is CASSLRTLRVPKEAFF. The CDR3, as DNA: TGTGCCAGCAGTTTAAGGACGTTGAGGGTCCCCAAAGAGGCTTTCTTT. The V call is TRBV28, the J call TRBJ1-1; D remains ambiguous. In germline, CDR1 is MDHEN, CDR2 SYDVKM. The length of the CDR3 is 16 residues. Trimming stripped 2 bases from V and 11 bases from J, with 24 bases between. Looking up the rest from reference TRBV28 and TRBJ1-1 gives the full variable domain: DVKVTQSSRYLVKRTGEKVFLECVQDMDHENMFWYRQDPGLGLRLIYFSYDVKMKEKGDIPEGYSVSREKKERFSLILESASTNQTSMYLCASSLRTLRVPKEAFFGQGTRLTVV.

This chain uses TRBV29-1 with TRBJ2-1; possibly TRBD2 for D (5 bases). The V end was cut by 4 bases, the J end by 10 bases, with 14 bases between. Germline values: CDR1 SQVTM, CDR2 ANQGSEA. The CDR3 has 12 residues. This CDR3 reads CSVVPDRGEQFF. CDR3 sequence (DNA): TGCAGCGTTGTACCAGACCGAGGGGAGCAGTTCTTC.

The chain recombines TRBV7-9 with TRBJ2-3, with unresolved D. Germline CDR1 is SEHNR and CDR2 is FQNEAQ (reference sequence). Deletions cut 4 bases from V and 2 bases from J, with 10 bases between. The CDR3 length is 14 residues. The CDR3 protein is CASSYGYYTDTQYF. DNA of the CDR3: TGTGCCAGCAGCTATGGGTACTACACAGATACGCAGTATTTT.

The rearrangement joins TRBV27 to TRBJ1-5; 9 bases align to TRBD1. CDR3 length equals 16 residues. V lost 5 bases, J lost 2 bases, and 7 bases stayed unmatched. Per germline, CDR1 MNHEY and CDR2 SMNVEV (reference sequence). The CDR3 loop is CASSPMDRGGNQPQHF. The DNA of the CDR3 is TGTGCCAGCAGTCCAATGGACAGGGGAGGCAATCAGCCCCAGCATTTT.

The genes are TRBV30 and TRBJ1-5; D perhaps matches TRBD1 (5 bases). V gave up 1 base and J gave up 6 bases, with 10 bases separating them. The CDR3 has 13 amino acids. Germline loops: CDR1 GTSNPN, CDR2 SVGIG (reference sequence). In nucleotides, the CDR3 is TGTGCCTGGAGTGGGACAACAGGTCAGCCCCAGCATTTT. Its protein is CAWSGTTGQPQHF.

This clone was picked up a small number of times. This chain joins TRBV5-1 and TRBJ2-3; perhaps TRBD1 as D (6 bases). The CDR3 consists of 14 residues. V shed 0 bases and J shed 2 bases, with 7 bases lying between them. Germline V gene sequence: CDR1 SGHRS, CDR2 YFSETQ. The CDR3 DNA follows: TGCGCCAGCAGCTTGGGACAGGTCACAGATACGCAGTATTTT. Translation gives CASSLGQVTDTQYF.

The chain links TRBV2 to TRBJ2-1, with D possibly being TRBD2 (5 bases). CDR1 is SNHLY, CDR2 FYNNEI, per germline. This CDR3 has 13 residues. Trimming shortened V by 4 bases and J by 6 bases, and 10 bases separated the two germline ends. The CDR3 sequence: CASSGGLPNEQFF. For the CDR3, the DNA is TGTGCCAGCAGTGGTGGACTGCCCAATGAGCAGTTCTTC.

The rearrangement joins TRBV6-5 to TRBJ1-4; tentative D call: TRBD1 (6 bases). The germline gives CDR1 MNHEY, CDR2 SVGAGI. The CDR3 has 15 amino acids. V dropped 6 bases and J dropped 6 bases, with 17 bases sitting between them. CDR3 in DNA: TGTGCCAGCAGCCCCTCCTGGACAGCGGATGAAAAACTGTTTTTT. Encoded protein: CASSPSWTADEKLFF.

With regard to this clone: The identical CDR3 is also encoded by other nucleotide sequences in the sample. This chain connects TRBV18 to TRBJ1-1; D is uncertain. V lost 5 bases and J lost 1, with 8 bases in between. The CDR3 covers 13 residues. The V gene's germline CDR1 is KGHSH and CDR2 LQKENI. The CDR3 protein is CASSTGENTEAFF. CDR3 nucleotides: TGTGCCAGCTCAACGGGAGAGAACACTGAAGCTTTCTTT.

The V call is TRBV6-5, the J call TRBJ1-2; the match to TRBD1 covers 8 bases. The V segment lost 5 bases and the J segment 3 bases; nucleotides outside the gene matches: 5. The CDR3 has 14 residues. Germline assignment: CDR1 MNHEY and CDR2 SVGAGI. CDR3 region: CASSGTGQYYGYTF. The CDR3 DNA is TGTGCCAGCAGTGGGACAGGCCAATACTATGGCTACACCTTC.